This TCR beta chain was found in a study of blood T cell repertoires in COVID-19. The CDR3 totals 16 residues. In germline, CDR1 is KGHSH, CDR2 LQKENI. With 5 bases clipped from V and 1 base from J, the junction kept 6 bases outside the gene matches. Per the original data handling: Counts of nucleated cells, estimated from reference gene primer amplification, were obtained. Measured with immunoSEQ multiplex PCR; TCRdb has only the in-frame clones, and not every one. The DNA gave D and trimming, while V, J and clone size come from that table. The data contain 150,000 to 200,000 clones, roughly 91% of them singletons.

Sequencing input: peripheral blood. The TCR was taken from a woman aged 50 to 65 with acute or convalescent COVID-19. The chain recombines TRBV18 with TRBJ2-1, with 9 bases lining up with TRBD1. The CDR3 loop reads CASSATGTGSYNEQFF. As DNA, the CDR3 is TGTGCCAGCTCAGCAACCGGGACAGGGTCCTACAATGAGCAGTTCTTC.